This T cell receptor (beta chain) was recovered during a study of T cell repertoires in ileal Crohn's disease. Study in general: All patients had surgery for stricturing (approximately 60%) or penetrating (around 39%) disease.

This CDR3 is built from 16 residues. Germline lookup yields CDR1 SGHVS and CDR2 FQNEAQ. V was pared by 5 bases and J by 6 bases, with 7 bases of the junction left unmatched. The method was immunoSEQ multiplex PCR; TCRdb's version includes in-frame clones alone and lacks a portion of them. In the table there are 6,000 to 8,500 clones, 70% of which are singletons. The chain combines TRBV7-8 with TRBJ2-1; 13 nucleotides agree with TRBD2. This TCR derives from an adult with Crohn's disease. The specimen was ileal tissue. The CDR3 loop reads CASSPQGLAGVNEQFF. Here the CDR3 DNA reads TGTGCCAGCAGCCCCCAAGGACTAGCGGGGGTCAATGAGCAGTTCTTC. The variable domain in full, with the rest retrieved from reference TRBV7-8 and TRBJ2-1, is GAGVSQSPRYKVAKRGQDVALRCDPISGHVSLFWYQQALGQGPEFLTYFQNEAQLDKSGLPSDRFFAERPEGSVSTLKIQRTQQEDSAVYLCASSPQGLAGVNEQFFGPGTRLTVL.